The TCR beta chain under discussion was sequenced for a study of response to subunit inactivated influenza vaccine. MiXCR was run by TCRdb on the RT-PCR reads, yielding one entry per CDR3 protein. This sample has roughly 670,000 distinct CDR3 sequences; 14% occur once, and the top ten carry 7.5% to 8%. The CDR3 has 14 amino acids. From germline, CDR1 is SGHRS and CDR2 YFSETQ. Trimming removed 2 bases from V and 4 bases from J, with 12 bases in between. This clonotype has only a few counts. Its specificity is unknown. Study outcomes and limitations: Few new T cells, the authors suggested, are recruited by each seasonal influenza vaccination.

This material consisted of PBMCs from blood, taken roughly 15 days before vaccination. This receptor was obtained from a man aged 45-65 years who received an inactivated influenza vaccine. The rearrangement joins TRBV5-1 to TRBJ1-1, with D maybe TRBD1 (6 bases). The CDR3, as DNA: TGCGCCAGCAGCTTAGGGGGTATGAGCACTGAAGCTTTCTTT. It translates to CASSLGGMSTEAFF.